A single sample gave rise to the 21 T cell receptor beta chains below, sequenced in a study of cytomegalovirus exposure and HLA in healthy donors. Both 60 Vbeta primers and 13 Jbeta primers went into the PCR. Sequencing was performed with immunoSEQ multiplex PCR; in TCRdb, only in-frame clones are kept and a portion is missing. The data show some 180,000 clones, approximately 70% seen once. Sequencing was done on a sample of PBMCs. The receptors were gathered from a woman aged 25 to 39 in good health and CMV-seronegative.

This clone was detected only once. The chain joins TRBV18 to TRBJ2-1, with 11 bases aligning to TRBD2. CDR3 length: 16 residues. J was trimmed by 7 bases and V by 3 bases; bases with no gene match: 8. Germline V lookup: CDR1 KGHSH, CDR2 LQKENI. The CDR3 DNA reads TGTGCCAGCTCACCCGAGCTAGCGGGAGGTAGGAATGAGCAGTTCTTC. Encoded protein: CASSPELAGGRNEQFF.

The CDR3 DNA reads as TGTGCCAGTAGCTCCATGGCGGCGGTACTGAACTATGGCTACACCTTC. Protein sequence: CASSSMAAVLNYGYTF. The chain combines TRBV19 with TRBJ1-2; D unresolved. CDR1 is LNHDA, CDR2 SQIVND, per germline (reference sequence). The CDR3 runs to 16 residues. V lost 6 bases, J lost 2 bases, and 19 bases lay in between.

This clone was observed a handful of times. The chain has TRBV25-1 and TRBJ2-7; 10 bases fit TRBD1. J lost 6 bases, V lost 2 bases, and 7 bases had no gene match. The germline CDR1 and CDR2 sequences are MGHDK and SYGVNS. This CDR3 has 15 residues. In DNA form, the CDR3 reads TGTGCCAGCAGTGAAAGGGGGACAGGGGATGGCGAGCAGTACTTC. The encoded protein is CASSERGTGDGEQYF.

This clone was picked up one time. The chain links TRBV5-1 to TRBJ2-1; TRBD2 matches at 10 bases. CDR1 is SGHRS, CDR2 YFSETQ, per germline. The CDR3 runs to 15 residues. V shed 2 bases and J 9 bases; nucleotides not matched to a gene: 8. The CDR3 protein is CASSFQAGGPREQFF. As DNA, the CDR3 is TGCGCCAGCAGCTTCCAAGCGGGAGGGCCGCGTGAGCAGTTCTTC.

The CDR3 reads CASSLGTSGSTQDTQYF. The CDR3 DNA reads TGTGCCAGCAGCTTGGGGACTAGCGGAAGCACACAAGATACGCAGTATTTT. V and J are TRBV5-4 and TRBJ2-3; 10 bases align to TRBD2. Trimming took 0 bases from V and 5 from J; bases not matched to a gene: 9. The CDR3 runs 17 residues. Per germline, CDR1 SGHNT and CDR2 YYREEE (reference sequence).

The chain is built from TRBV7-6 and TRBJ2-7, with 10 bases identical to TRBD1. CDR1 and CDR2 (germline): SGHVS, FNYEAQ. The V and J ends lost 2 bases and 5 bases, in that order; junction bases with no gene match: 6. CDR3 length: 15 residues. In nucleotides, the CDR3 is TGTGCCAGCAGCTTACGACAGGGGGCTTTCAACGAGCAGTACTTC. This translates into CASSLRQGAFNEQYF.

The chain uses TRBV5-4 and TRBJ1-2; 9 positions agree with TRBD1. This CDR3 has 15 residues. The junction had 4 bases not matched to a gene; V was cut back by 0 bases and J by 4 bases. CDR1 and CDR2 (germline): SGHNT, YYREEE (reference sequence). The CDR3 region has the DNA TGTGCCAGCAGCTTGGGGACAGGGGAAGCCTATGGCTACACCTTC. Translated: CASSLGTGEAYGYTF.

This clone was recorded only once. The chain has TRBV29-1 and TRBJ1-1; D uncertain. The V gene lost 6 bases and the J gene lost 0 bases, with 17 bases spanning the gap. The CDR3 is 15 amino acids. Per germline, CDR1 SQVTM and CDR2 ANQGSEA. The CDR3 region is CSVGGSRRLNTEAFF. The CDR3 nucleotides read TGCAGCGTAGGAGGGTCGAGGCGGTTGAACACTGAAGCTTTCTTT.

J is TRBJ2-7 and V is TRBV6-1, with D uncertain. Germline V gives CDR1 MNHNS, CDR2 SASEGT. V was clipped by 7 bases and J by 0 bases, with 16 bases between them. This CDR3 region has 15 residues. CDR3 DNA sequence: TGTGCCAGCATGGGCACCCACTTGAGCTCCTACGAGCAGTACTTC. Protein sequence: CASMGTHLSSYEQYF.

This chain uses TRBV14 with TRBJ2-7, with 8 bases that match TRBD2. Trimming cost V 4 bases and J 6 bases; bases outside gene matches: 8. Germline lookup yields CDR1 SGHDN and CDR2 FVKESK. CDR3 size: 14 residues. CDR3 sequence: CASSPNSGNGEQYF. The CDR3 bases are TGTGCCAGCAGCCCAAATAGCGGGAACGGCGAGCAGTACTTC.

A few counts support this clone. The CDR3 DNA reads TGTGCCAGCAGGGGAATGGGTTCGACTAGCGGGATCTACGAGCAGTACTTC. This encodes CASRGMGSTSGIYEQYF. The chain links TRBV21-1 to TRBJ2-7; the table names TRBD2, a call not compared with the DNA. TRBV21-1 is assigned pseudogene status. The CDR3 covers 17 residues.

This rearrangement joins TRBV5-6 to TRBJ1-2; 9 bases are shared with TRBD1. The CDR3 spans 15 residues. The germline CDR1 and CDR2 sequences are SGHDT and YYEEEE. With 0 bases clipped from V and 7 bases from J, the junction kept 7 bases outside the gene matches. DNA of the CDR3: TGTGCCAGCAGCTTGGTAGGGGACAGGGCGGGTGGCTACACCTTC. This sequence encodes CASSLVGDRAGGYTF.

There are a few counts of this clone. This chain joins TRBV6-4 and TRBJ1-1, with 8 bases identical to TRBD1. The CDR3 totals 14 residues. Germline V gene lookup returns CDR1 MRHNA and CDR2 SNTAGT. The V segment lost 5 bases and the J segment 3 bases; nucleotides outside the gene matches: 5. The CDR3 sequence is CASSLTGEDTEAFF. The CDR3 region has the DNA TGTGCCAGCAGTCTGACAGGGGAGGACACTGAAGCTTTCTTT.

This chain links TRBV5-6 with TRBJ1-2; possible D gene TRBD1, 6 bases. The CDR3 is made up of 14 amino acids. Trimming stripped 4 bases from V and 2 bases from J, with 12 bases between. Germline values: CDR1 SGHDT, CDR2 YYEEEE. Written as DNA, the CDR3 is TGTGCCAGCAGCCTAGATACAGGGAACTATGGCTACACCTTC. Encoded protein: CASSLDTGNYGYTF.

This clone was detected only a few times. V is TRBV7-8 and J is TRBJ2-1; 11 positions match TRBD2. The germline CDR1 and CDR2 sequences are SGHVS and FQNEAQ. The CDR3 loop spans 15 amino acids. Trimming cost V 5 bases and J 4 bases; bases outside gene matches: 4. The CDR3 is CASSPLAGDYNEQFF. The CDR3 nucleotides are TGTGCCAGCAGCCCACTAGCGGGAGATTACAATGAGCAGTTCTTC.

The CDR3 spells CASRSYFNSGNTIYF. In nucleotides, the CDR3 is TGTGCCAGCAGATCTTATTTTAACTCTGGAAACACCATATATTTT. This rearrangement joins TRBV6-5 to TRBJ1-3; D is unclear. The CDR3 consists of 15 residues. Per germline, CDR1 MNHEY and CDR2 SVGAGI. V was shortened by 6 bases and J by 0 bases, with 12 bases between the two germline ends.

This clone was seen only a few times. The rearrangement uses TRBV6-1 and TRBJ1-6; 8 nucleotides agree with TRBD1. Trimming took 1 base from V and 7 from J; bases not matched to a gene: 3. Germline CDR1 and CDR2: MNHNS and SASEGT. This CDR3 has 15 residues. The CDR3 here is CASSEVGQVNSPLHF. CDR3 coding DNA: TGTGCCAGCAGTGAAGTGGGACAGGTCAATTCACCCCTCCACTTT.

This clone came up a few times. V gene TRBV10-1 combines with J gene TRBJ1-5; D remains ambiguous. The CDR3 spans 13 residues. Per the germline V gene, CDR1 is WNHNN and CDR2 is SYGVQD (reference sequence). V lost 7 bases, J lost 5 bases, and 12 bases lay in between. For the CDR3, the DNA is TGCGCCAGCAAACGGACGAGGGATCAGCCCCAGCATTTT. Its translation: CASKRTRDQPQHF.

The chain carries TRBV19 and TRBJ1-5, with TRBD1 matching 7 bases. Trimming at V came to 8 bases and at J to 0 bases, leaving 4 bases not matched to a gene. CDR3 length: 14 amino acids. From germline, CDR1 is LNHDA and CDR2 SQIVND (reference sequence). Here the CDR3 DNA reads TGTGCCAGTTCCGACAGGGCTAGCAATCAGCCCCAGCATTTT. Residues: CASSDRASNQPQHF.

Only a few counts were recorded for this clone. The chain carries TRBV2 and TRBJ2-7; possibly TRBD2 for D (6 bases). V lost 6 bases to trimming and J lost 5 bases, with 20 bases between them. The CDR3 is made up of 15 amino acids. The V gene's germline CDR1 is SNHLY and CDR2 FYNNEI. The CDR3 spells CASSPNGGIANEQYF. CDR3 DNA: TGTGCCAGCAGCCCTAATGGCGGGATCGCAAACGAGCAGTACTTC. The full variable domain, with the rest looked up from reference TRBV2 and TRBJ2-7, is EPEVTQTPSHQVTQMGQEVILRCVPISNHLYFYWYRQILGQKVEFLVSFYNNEISEKSEIFDDQFSVERPDGSNFTLKIRSTKLEDSAMYFCASSPNGGIANEQYFGPGTRLTVT.

The V gene is TRBV7-2, the J gene TRBJ2-5; weak D call: TRBD1 (5 bases). Germline CDR1 reads SGHTA; CDR2 reads FQGNSA. The CDR3 covers 15 residues. Deletions cut 4 bases from V and 3 bases from J, with 15 bases between. CDR3 loop: CASSSHGQGKETQYF. The CDR3, as DNA: TGTGCCAGCAGCTCCCACGGACAAGGGAAAGAGACCCAGTACTTC.